What follows are 21 T cell receptor beta chains derived from one specimen sequenced in a study of cytomegalovirus exposure and HLA in healthy donors. Primers: 60 Vbeta forward and 13 Jbeta reverse. Profiled with immunoSEQ multiplex PCR; TCRdb holds only in-frame clones, not every one. The sample has 90,000 or so clones; approximately 72% are singletons. Specimen: PBMCs. The source is a woman in her 40s in good health and CMV-seronegative.

This sequence joins TRBV18 and TRBJ1-4, with a possible D match to TRBD1 (5 bases). In germline, CDR1 is KGHSH, CDR2 LQKENI. V was clipped by 2 bases and J by 5 bases, with 9 bases between them. The CDR3 has 14 residues. The DNA of the CDR3 is TGTGCCAGCTCACCAACAGGACCCAATGAAAAACTGTTTTTT. Translated, it gives CASSPTGPNEKLFF.

The chain employs TRBV9 and TRBJ1-1; D uncertain. V shed 0 bases and J shed 0 bases, with 9 bases lying between them. Germline V CDR1 and CDR2: SGDLS, YYNGEE. The CDR3 length is 15 residues. This CDR3 is CASSVAGSLNTEAFF. CDR3 sequence (DNA): TGTGCCAGCAGCGTAGCGGGGAGCTTGAACACTGAAGCTTTCTTT. The variable domain in full, completed from reference TRBV9 and TRBJ1-1, reads DSGVTQTPKHLITATGQRVTLRCSPRSGDLSVYWYQQSLDQGLQFLIQYYNGEERAKGNILERFSAQQFPDLHSELNLSSLELGDSALYFCASSVAGSLNTEAFFGQGTRLTVV.

Remarks on this clone: Germline and junction disagree at one end, which may indicate a read error. The CDR3 DNA is TGTGCCAGCAGCTCCCGACTAGCGGGAGGCCCTTTCCAAGAGACCCAATACTTC. This translates into CASSSRLAGGPFQETQYF. The rearrangement joins TRBV7-6 to TRBJ2-5, with 13 bases matching TRBD2. Per germline, CDR1 SGHVS and CDR2 FNYEAQ. The CDR3 length is 18 residues.

The chain is built from TRBV7-2 and TRBJ1-2; perhaps TRBD1 as D (5 bases). This CDR3 contains 13 residues. Trimming removed 1 base from V and 8 bases from J, with 11 bases in between. Germline values: CDR1 SGHTA, CDR2 FQGNSA. The CDR3 DNA sequence: TGTGCCAGCAGCTTAGTTGGGGCTCGGGGCTACACCTTC. Its translation: CASSLVGARGYTF.

This clone has more than one count but fewer than ten. The DNA of the CDR3 is TGTGCCAGCAGTTACGAGGCCGGGAATCAGCCCCAGCATTTT. This sequence encodes CASSYEAGNQPQHF. The rearrangement uses TRBV6-6 and TRBJ1-5; D call uncertain. The CDR3 extends over 14 amino acids. Germline values: CDR1 MNHNY, CDR2 SVGAGI (reference sequence). Trimming took 2 bases from V and 4 from J, leaving 9 bases between them.

The chain recombines TRBV19 with TRBJ2-1, with TRBD2 matching 16 bases. CDR3 length: 15 amino acids. V lost 7 bases and J lost 10; bases outside the gene matches: 7. The germline V gene encodes CDR1 LNHDA and CDR2 SQIVND (reference sequence). CDR3 in amino acids: CASTPQGLAGGEQFF. The CDR3 DNA is TGTGCCAGTACCCCACAGGGACTAGCGGGAGGGGAGCAGTTCTTC. The variable domain in full, with the rest retrieved from reference TRBV19 and TRBJ2-1, is DGGITQSPKYLFRKEGQNVTLSCEQNLNHDAMYWYRQDPGQGLRLIYYSQIVNDFQKGDIAEGYSVSREKKESFPLTVTSAQKNPTAFYLCASTPQGLAGGEQFFGPGTRLTVL.

The V gene is TRBV9, the J gene TRBJ2-7, with 9 bases lining up with TRBD2. Trimming at V came to 4 bases and at J to 5 bases, leaving 10 bases not matched to a gene. CDR1 SGDLS and CDR2 YYNGEE come from the germline V gene. The length of the CDR3 is 15 residues. The chain's CDR3 is CASSPRAGGPHEQYF. DNA for the CDR3: TGTGCCAGCAGCCCACGGGCGGGAGGGCCCCACGAGCAGTACTTC. Variable domain in full (rest from reference TRBV9 and TRBJ2-7): DSGVTQTPKHLITATGQRVTLRCSPRSGDLSVYWYQQSLDQGLQFLIQYYNGEERAKGNILERFSAQQFPDLHSELNLSSLELGDSALYFCASSPRAGGPHEQYFGPGTRLTVT.

This chain joins TRBV6-5 and TRBJ2-1, with a possible D match to TRBD2 (7 bases). This CDR3 is 14 amino acids long. The germline V gene has CDR1 MNHEY and CDR2 SVGAGI. V was pared by 6 bases and J by 5 bases, with 14 bases between. Here the CDR3 DNA reads TGTGCCAGCAGCCAGGGAGGGGGGAACAATGAGCAGTTCTTC. Protein product: CASSQGGGNNEQFF.

The chain combines TRBV11-2 with TRBJ2-7; 8 bases are shared with TRBD1. This CDR3 comprises 12 residues. Germline-derived CDR1 and CDR2 are SGHAT and FQNNGV. V gave up 11 bases and J gave up 4 bases; unmatched junction bases: 7. CDR3 nucleotide sequence: TGTGCCGGCGAGGACAGGGATTACGAGCAGTACTTC. As protein: CAGEDRDYEQYF.

The J gene is TRBJ2-5, the V gene TRBV5-1, with D perhaps matching TRBD2 (7 bases). This CDR3 is built from 18 residues. Trimming took off 0 bases at V and 4 bases at J, with 22 bases between the two ends. Per germline, CDR1 SGHRS and CDR2 YFSETQ. DNA of the CDR3: TGCGCCAGCAGCTTGGATCGGCTAGCGGCAAAAGGGGGAGAGACCCAGTACTTC. Its protein is CASSLDRLAAKGGETQYF.

This clone showed up just a few times. The V and J genes are TRBV29-1 and TRBJ2-1, with a weak D call TRBD2 (6 bases). Germline-derived CDR1 and CDR2 are SQVTM and ANQGSEA. The germline V and J ends were trimmed by 5 bases and 2 bases, with 10 bases remaining between them. CDR3 length equals 13 residues. The CDR3 DNA sequence: TGCAGCGTTCGCGGGGTAGCCTACAATGAGCAGTTCTTC. Its protein is CSVRGVAYNEQFF.

The chain is built from TRBV27 and TRBJ2-7; 8 nucleotides align to TRBD2. The CDR3 length is 17 residues. The ends lost 0 bases at V and 3 bases at J; junction bases unmatched: 10. Germline lookup yields CDR1 MNHEY and CDR2 SMNVEV (reference sequence). The CDR3 is CASSLSLRLASLYEQYF. CDR3 coding DNA: TGTGCCAGCAGTTTATCCCTTAGACTAGCGAGCCTCTACGAGCAGTACTTC.

This rearrangement joins TRBV6-5 to TRBJ1-2; TRBD1 agrees at 10 bases. This CDR3 has 14 residues. The junction had 7 bases not matched to a gene; V was cut back by 6 bases and J by 6 bases. Germline V gene data show CDR1 as MNHEY and CDR2 as SVGAGI. This CDR3 is CASSKTGTGDGYTF. DNA for the CDR3: TGTGCCAGCAGCAAGACCGGGACAGGGGATGGCTACACCTTC.

This sequence joins TRBV19 and TRBJ1-1; 10 nucleotides align to TRBD1. This CDR3 has 14 residues. Germline trimming cut 5 bases from V and 5 bases from J; bases unmatched to any gene: 5. Germline-derived CDR1 and CDR2 are LNHDA and SQIVND (reference sequence). CDR3 DNA sequence: TGTGCCAGTAGTCTGCCGGGACAGGGGACTGAAGCTTTCTTT. It codes for CASSLPGQGTEAFF. Complete variable domain (other parts from reference TRBV19 and TRBJ1-1): DGGITQSPKYLFRKEGQNVTLSCEQNLNHDAMYWYRQDPGQGLRLIYYSQIVNDFQKGDIAEGYSVSREKKESFPLTVTSAQKNPTAFYLCASSLPGQGTEAFFGQGTRLTVV.

The chain employs TRBV28 and TRBJ1-1, with 8 nucleotides matching TRBD1. After removal of 3 bases from V and 12 bases from J, the junction contained 6 bases not matched to a gene. There are 12 residues in the CDR3. Germline V gives CDR1 MDHEN, CDR2 SYDVKM. The CDR3, as DNA: TGTGCCAGCAGTTTCCCAGGGGGCAAGTCTTTCTTT. Protein sequence: CASSFPGGKSFF.

Notes on this clone: Other nucleotide sequences from this sample produce the same CDR3. The V call is TRBV5-1, the J call TRBJ2-1; 7 nucleotides align to TRBD2. The CDR3 has 15 amino acids. Germline CDR1 and CDR2: SGHRS and YFSETQ. V dropped 4 bases and J dropped 0; count of bases not matched to a gene: 4. The CDR3 coding sequence is TGCGCCAGCAGCAAAAGCGGGAACTCCTACAATGAGCAGTTCTTC. The encoded protein is CASSKSGNSYNEQFF.

V and J are TRBV15 and TRBJ2-6; tentative D call: TRBD2 (6 bases). This CDR3 is built from 20 residues. Germline V gene lookup returns CDR1 LNHNV and CDR2 YYDKDF (reference sequence). Deletions cut 4 bases from V and 4 bases from J, with 26 bases between. CDR3 nucleotide sequence: TGTGCCACCAGCACTACCGCGGGACCGTTCATAGCCCCAGGGGCCAACGTCCTGACTTTC. This gives the protein CATSTTAGPFIAPGANVLTF.

This clone was recorded only once. This chain links TRBV5-1 with TRBJ1-3, with D possibly being TRBD1 (5 bases). The CDR3 length is 13 residues. Trimming took off 4 bases at V and 5 bases at J, with 10 bases between the two ends. Germline V gene lookup returns CDR1 SGHRS and CDR2 YFSETQ. The CDR3 loop is CASSEGLRNTIYF. Written as DNA, the CDR3 is TGCGCCAGCAGCGAGGGACTGCGAAACACCATATATTTT. The full variable domain, completed using reference TRBV5-1 and TRBJ1-3, is KAGVTQTPRYLIKTRGQQVTLSCSPISGHRSVSWYQQTPGQGLQFLFEYFSETQRNKGNFPGRFSGRQFSNSRSEMNVSTLELGDSALYLCASSEGLRNTIYFGEGSWLTVV.

This clone was counted once. CDR3 nucleotide sequence: TGTGCCAGCAGTTACATGGGCGGGCTGTCCTACGAGCAGTACTTC. Protein sequence: CASSYMGGLSYEQYF. The V call is TRBV6-6, the J call TRBJ2-7, with TRBD2 as a possible D gene (5 bases). This CDR3 has 15 residues. Trimming removed 2 bases at V and 1 base at J, with 12 bases between. Per germline, CDR1 MNHNY and CDR2 SVGAGI (reference sequence).

The chain has TRBV19 and TRBJ2-3; 8 nucleotides match TRBD1. In germline, CDR1 is LNHDA, CDR2 SQIVND (reference sequence). J gave up 5 bases and V 6 bases, and 10 bases lay outside the gene matches. The CDR3 spans 15 residues. This CDR3 reads CASSTGTGGRDTQYF. As DNA, the CDR3 is TGTGCCAGTAGCACCGGGACAGGAGGCAGAGATACGCAGTATTTT.

The chain has TRBV30 and TRBJ1-2; D gene uncertain. Per germline, CDR1 GTSNPN and CDR2 SVGIG (reference sequence). The ends were cut back, 2 bases at V and 3 bases at J, with 13 bases in the middle. The CDR3 consists of 14 residues. The CDR3 DNA sequence: TGTGCCTGGAGTCCGCGGGCCAACGACTATGGCTACACCTTC. Protein sequence: CAWSPRANDYGYTF. Full variable domain (rest looked up from reference TRBV30 and TRBJ1-2): SQTIHQWPATLVQPVGSPLSLECTVEGTSNPNLYWYRQAAGRGLQLLFYSVGIGQISSEVPQNLSASRPQDRQFILSSKKLLLSDSGFYLCAWSPRANDYGYTFGSGTRLTVV.